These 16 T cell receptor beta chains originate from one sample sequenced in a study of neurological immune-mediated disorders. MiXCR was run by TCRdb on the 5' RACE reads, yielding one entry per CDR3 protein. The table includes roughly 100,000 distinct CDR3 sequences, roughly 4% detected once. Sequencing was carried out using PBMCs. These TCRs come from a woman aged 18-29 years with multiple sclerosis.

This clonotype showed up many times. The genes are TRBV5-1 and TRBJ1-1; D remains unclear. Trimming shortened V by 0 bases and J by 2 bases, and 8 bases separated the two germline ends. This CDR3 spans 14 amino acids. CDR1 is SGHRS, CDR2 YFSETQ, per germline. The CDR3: CASSLGQINTEAFF. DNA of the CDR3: TGCGCCAGCAGCTTGGGGCAGATCAACACTGAAGCTTTCTTT. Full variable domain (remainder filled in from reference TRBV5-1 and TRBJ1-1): KAGVTQTPRYLIKTRGQQVTLSCSPISGHRSVSWYQQTPGQGLQFLFEYFSETQRNKGNFPGRFSGRQFSNSRSEMNVSTLELGDSALYLCASSLGQINTEAFFGQGTRLTVV.

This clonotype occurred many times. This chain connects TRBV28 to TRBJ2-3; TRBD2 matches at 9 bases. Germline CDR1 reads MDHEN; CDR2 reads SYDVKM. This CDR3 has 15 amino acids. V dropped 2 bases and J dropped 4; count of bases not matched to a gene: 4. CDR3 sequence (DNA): TGTGCCAGCAGTTTAGCGGGAGGGCTCGCAGATACGCAGTATTTT. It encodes CASSLAGGLADTQYF.

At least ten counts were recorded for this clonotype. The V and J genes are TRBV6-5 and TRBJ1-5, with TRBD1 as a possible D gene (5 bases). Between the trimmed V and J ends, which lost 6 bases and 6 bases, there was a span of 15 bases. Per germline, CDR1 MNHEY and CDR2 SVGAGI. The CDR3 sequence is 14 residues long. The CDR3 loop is CASREIQGSQPQHF. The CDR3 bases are TGTGCCAGCAGAGAAATCCAGGGTAGTCAGCCCCAGCATTTT.

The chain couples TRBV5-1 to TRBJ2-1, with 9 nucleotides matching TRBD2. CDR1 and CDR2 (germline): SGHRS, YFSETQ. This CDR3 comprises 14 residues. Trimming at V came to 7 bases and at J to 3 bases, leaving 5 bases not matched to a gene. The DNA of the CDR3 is TGCGCCAGCCGCAGGACTAGCGACTACAATGAGCAGTTCTTC. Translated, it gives CASRRTSDYNEQFF.

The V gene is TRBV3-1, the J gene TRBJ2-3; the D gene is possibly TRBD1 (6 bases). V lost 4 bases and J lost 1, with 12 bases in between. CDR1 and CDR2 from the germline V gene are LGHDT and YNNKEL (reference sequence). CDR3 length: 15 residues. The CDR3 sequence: CASSPARGGTDTQYF. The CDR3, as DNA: TGTGCCAGCAGCCCCGCCAGGGGAGGCACAGATACGCAGTATTTT.

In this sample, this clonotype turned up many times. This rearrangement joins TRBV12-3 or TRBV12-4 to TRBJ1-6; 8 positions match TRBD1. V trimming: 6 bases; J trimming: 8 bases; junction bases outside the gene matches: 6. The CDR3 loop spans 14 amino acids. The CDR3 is CASRGQALDSPLHF. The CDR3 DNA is TGTGCCAGCAGGGGACAGGCCCTTGATTCACCCCTCCACTTT.

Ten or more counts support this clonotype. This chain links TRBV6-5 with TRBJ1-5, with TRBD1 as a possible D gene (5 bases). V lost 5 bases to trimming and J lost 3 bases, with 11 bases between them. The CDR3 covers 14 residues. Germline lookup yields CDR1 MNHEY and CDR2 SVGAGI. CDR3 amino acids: CASSNRDANQPQHF. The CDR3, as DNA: TGTGCCAGCAGTAACCGGGACGCCAATCAGCCCCAGCATTTT.

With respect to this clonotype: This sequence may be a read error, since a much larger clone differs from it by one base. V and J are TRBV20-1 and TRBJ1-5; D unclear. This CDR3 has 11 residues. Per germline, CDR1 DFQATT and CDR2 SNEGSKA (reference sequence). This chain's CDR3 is CSARAGNVQNF. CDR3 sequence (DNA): TGCAGTGCTAGAGCTGGGAACGTCCAGAATTTT.

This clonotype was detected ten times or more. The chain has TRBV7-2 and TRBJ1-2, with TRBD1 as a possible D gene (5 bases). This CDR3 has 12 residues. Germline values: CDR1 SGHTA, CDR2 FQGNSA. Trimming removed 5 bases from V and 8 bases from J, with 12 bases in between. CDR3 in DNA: TGTGCCAGCAGCCCCAAGGGGTGGGGCTACACCTTC. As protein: CASSPKGWGYTF.

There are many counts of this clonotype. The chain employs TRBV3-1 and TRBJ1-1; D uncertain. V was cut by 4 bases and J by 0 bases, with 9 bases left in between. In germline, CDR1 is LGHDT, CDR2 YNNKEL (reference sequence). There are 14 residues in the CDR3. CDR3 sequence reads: CASSPRVLNTEAFF. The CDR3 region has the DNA TGTGCCAGCAGCCCACGGGTCTTGAACACTGAAGCTTTCTTT.

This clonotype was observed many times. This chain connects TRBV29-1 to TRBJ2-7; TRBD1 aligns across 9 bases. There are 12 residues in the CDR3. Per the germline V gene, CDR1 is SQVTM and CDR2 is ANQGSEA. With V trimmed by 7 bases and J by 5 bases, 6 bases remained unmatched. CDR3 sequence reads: CSAQGAGNEQYF. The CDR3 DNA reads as TGCAGCGCACAGGGGGCGGGAAACGAGCAGTACTTC.

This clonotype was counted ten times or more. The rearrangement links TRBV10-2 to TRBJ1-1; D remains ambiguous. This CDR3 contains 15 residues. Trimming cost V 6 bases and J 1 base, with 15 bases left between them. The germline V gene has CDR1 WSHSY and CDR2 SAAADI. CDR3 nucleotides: TGCGCCAGCAGAAACGGACGGACGGGGAACACTGAAGCTTTCTTT. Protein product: CASRNGRTGNTEAFF.

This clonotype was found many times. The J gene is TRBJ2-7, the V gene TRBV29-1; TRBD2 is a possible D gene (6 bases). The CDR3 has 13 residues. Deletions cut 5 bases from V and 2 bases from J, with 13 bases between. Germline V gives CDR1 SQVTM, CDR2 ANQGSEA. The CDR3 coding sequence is TGCAGCGTTAGAGGAGGGCTCGCCTACGAGCAGTACTTC. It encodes CSVRGGLAYEQYF.

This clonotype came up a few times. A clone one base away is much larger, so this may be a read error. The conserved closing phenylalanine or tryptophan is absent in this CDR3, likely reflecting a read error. For the CDR3, the DNA is TGCGCCAGCAGCTTGAATCGGGACACCTTCTCCTACGAGCAGTACATC. It encodes CASSLNRDTFSYEQYI. The V and J genes are TRBV5-1 and TRBJ2-7; TRBD1 is a possible D gene (6 bases). The V gene lost 1 base and the J gene lost 0 bases, with 14 bases spanning the gap. The CDR3 extends over 16 amino acids. In germline, CDR1 is SGHRS, CDR2 YFSETQ.

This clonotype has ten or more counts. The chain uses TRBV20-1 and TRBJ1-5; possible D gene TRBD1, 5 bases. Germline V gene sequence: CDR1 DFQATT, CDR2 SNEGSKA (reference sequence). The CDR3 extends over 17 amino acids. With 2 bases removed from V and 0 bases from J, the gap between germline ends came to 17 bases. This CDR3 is CSARRSPGLFSNQPQHF. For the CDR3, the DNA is TGCAGTGCTAGACGATCCCCGGGACTATTTAGCAATCAGCCCCAGCATTTT.

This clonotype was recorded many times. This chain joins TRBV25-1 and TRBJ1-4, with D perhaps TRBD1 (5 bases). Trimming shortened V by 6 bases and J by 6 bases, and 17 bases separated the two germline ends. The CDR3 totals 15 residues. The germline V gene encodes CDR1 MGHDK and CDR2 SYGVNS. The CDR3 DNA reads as TGTGCCAGCAGGAAGGGGAGGATCCCTGATGAAAAACTGTTTTTT. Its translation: CASRKGRIPDEKLFF.